This T cell receptor beta chain was sequenced for a study of T cell changes during pregnancy in multiple sclerosis (dated by TCRdb to about 2019). Turning to the overall study: The study examined how the T cell repertoire changed over the course of pregnancy in women with multiple sclerosis.

V is clipped by 5 bases and J by 7 bases, and the sequence between their germline boundaries is 15 bases long. In the germline V gene (reference sequence), CDR1 corresponds to MNHEY and CDR2 to SMNVEV. The CDR3 holds 13 amino acids from the cysteine to the phenylalanine. Left in the record is the CDR3 DNA by itself, 39 bases read in frame from the first base. Library generation was performed with the immunoSEQ multiplex PCR assay. TCRdb obtained this table from immuneACCESS and retained in-frame rearrangements with V and J assigned. These tables miss some clones; where compared with another copy, unresolved V genes account for less than half of the shortfall, and the remainder is unexplained. Across this sample there are about 32,000 clones, with about 89% seen only once. The top ten clonotypes cover roughly 11% of the sample. Of note for this clone: Its antigen is unknown. No quality values exist for individual bases; no much larger clone is one base distant.

The receptor's source is a female donor with multiple sclerosis, enrolled in a pregnancy study. The sequence joins TRBV27 to TRBJ2-7; TRBD2 could be the D gene, as 6 bases match. Material: CD8+ T cells from peripheral blood mononuclear cells, obtained in the third trimester of pregnancy. The CDR3 has the sequence CASSVGRGTEQYF. The DNA sequence is given as TGTGCCAGCAGTGTAGGGCGGGGAACGGAGCAGTACTTC.